This entry features one TCR beta chain sequence. Its antigen has not been determined. At one end, the junction sequence differs from germline, possibly due to a read error. One collaborating source in Seattle enrolled patients while the patients were actively infected and followed the patients over time throughout the course of disease. Whole blood was collected in K2EDTA tubes by collaborating institutions according to the institutions' own protocols. Collaborator samples were shipped for TCRbeta analysis as frozen whole blood, isolated PBMCs, or DNA extracted from either sample type. This sample was included in a study of blood T cell repertoires in COVID-19 (dated by TCRdb to about 2020). About the study as a whole: The collaborator samples originated in the United States, Italy and Spain and spanned the acute and convalescent phases of COVID-19. The material from the prospective study consisted of cDNA or gDNA derived from T cells, B-cell-depleted T cells, or PBMCs. Subjects who had been exposed to COVID-19, were actively infected with it, or had recovered from it provided the deeply sampled blood TCRbeta repertoires that made up the dataset. HLA class I and class II types, where available, came from metadata supplied by the sample provider rather than from assay-based typing. Samples came from the ongoing ImmuneRACE study (first 160 participants) plus 1,254 subjects from 6 global collaborators. A freely available public database, intended as a resource for researchers studying the immune response to SARS-CoV-2, is where the repertoires were released. Sample metadata almost always included a de-identified subject ID, COVID-19 status, age in years and sex.

The full study reports these points: Clinical and demographic metadata were provided uncurated, with the amount varying by source and participant.

Taken from the germline V gene (reference sequence), the CDR1 and CDR2 loops are WNHNN and SYGVQD. The CDR3 numbers 13 residues from cysteine through phenylalanine. Only the CDR3 DNA stays, 39 bases, in frame from base 1. The immunoSEQ Assay, a bias-controlled multiplex PCR, was used to amplify TCRbeta CDR3 regions from genomic DNA. In the original analysis: Nucleated cell counts per sample were estimated from amplification of reference gene primers within the assay. To quantify the absolute abundance of each unique TCRbeta CDR3 rearrangement, sequence reads were collapsed and filtered. Productive Simpson clonality was computed per sample as the square root of Simpson's diversity index over productive rearrangements. TCRdb's version of the immuneACCESS table is confined to in-frame rearrangements and falls short of the full clone set. An unresolved V gene accounts for under half of the shortfall where checked; the remainder is of unknown origin. V, J and clone size derive from that table, while D and trimming were established from the DNA sequence. A total of more than 350,000 clones appear in this sample, 80% to 90% of them only once. Roughly a tenth of the sample lies in the top ten.

The sequence is built from TRBV10-1 and TRBJ1-2; no D gene is confidently identified. Sequenced: peripheral blood. This TCR derives from a woman in her twenties or thirties with COVID-19, enrolled during active disease. Read as DNA, the sequence is TGCACCAGCAGTGCGGACCGGGGTCGTGGCTACACCTTC. The resulting protein is CTSSADRGRGYTF.